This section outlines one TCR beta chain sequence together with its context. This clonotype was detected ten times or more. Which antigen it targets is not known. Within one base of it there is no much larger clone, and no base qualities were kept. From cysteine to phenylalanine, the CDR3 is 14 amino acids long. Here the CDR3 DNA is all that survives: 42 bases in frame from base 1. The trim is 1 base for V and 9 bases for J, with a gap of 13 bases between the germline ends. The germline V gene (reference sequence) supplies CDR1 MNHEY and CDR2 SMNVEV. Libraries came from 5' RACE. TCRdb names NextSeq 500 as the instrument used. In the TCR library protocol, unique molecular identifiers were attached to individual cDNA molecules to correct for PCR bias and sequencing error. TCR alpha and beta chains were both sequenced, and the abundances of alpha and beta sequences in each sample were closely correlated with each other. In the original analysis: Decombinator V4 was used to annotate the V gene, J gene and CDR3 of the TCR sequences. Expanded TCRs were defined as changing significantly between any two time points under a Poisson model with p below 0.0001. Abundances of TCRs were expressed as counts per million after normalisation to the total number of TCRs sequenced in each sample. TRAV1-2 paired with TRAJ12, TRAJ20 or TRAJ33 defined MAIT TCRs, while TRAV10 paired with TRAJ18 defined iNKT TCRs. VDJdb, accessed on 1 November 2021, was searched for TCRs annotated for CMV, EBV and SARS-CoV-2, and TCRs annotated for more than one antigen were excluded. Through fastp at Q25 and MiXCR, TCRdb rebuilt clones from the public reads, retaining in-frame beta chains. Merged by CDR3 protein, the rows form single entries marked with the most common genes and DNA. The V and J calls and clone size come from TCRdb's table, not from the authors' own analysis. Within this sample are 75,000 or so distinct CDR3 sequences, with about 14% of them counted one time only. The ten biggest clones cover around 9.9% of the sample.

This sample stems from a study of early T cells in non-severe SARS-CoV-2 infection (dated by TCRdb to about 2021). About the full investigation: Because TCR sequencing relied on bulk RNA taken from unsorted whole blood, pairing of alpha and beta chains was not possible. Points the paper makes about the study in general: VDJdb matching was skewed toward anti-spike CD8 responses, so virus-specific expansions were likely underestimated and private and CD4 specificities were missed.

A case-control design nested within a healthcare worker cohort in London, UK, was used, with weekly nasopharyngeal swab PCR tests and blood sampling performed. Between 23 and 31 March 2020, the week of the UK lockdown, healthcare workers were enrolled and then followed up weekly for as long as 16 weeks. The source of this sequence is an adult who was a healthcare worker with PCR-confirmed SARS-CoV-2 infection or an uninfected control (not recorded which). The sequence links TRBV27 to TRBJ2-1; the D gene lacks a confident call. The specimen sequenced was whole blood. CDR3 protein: CASSLLSVSSEQFF. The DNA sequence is TGTGCCAGCAGTTTATTAAGTGTGTCAAGTGAGCAGTTCTTC.